The clone carrying this T cell receptor (beta chain) occurred many times. The CDR3 is made up of 15 amino acids. Trimming left V 7 bases short and J 5 bases short, with 19 bases between. Germline CDR1 reads SEHNR; CDR2 reads FQNEAQ (reference sequence). The entry originates in a study of metastatic and nonmetastatic thyroid tumors. None of the patients had undergone any treatment ahead of thyroid surgery. Through MiXCR, TCRdb re-clonotyped the PCR reads. The data show over 45,000 clones, approximately 20% seen once. This receptor was obtained from a male donor with papillary thyroid cancer or a benign thyroid nodule (not recorded which). Some clones in this sample may be carry-over from other donors' samples. The V gene is TRBV7-9, the J gene TRBJ2-3; the D gene is possibly TRBD2 (7 bases). The sample taken for sequencing was blood. This chain's CDR3 is CASTPGGGRVDTQYF. CDR3 nucleotide sequence: TGTGCCAGCACTCCTGGGGGGGGCCGGGTAGATACGCAGTATTTT.